Shown below are 32 T cell receptor beta chains from a single sample sequenced in a study of T cell changes during pregnancy in multiple sclerosis. Sequenced by immunoSEQ multiplex PCR; TCRdb stores in-frame clones only, minus some. The sample includes about 40,000 clones, 92% of them seen just once. This specimen was CD8+ T cells from peripheral blood mononuclear cells, taken in the first trimester of pregnancy. These receptors came from a female donor with multiple sclerosis, enrolled in a pregnancy study.

This chain connects TRBV5-6 to TRBJ2-1; 7 positions match TRBD1. CDR1 is SGHDT, CDR2 YYEEEE, per germline. CDR3 size: 14 residues. V shed 2 bases and J 8 bases; nucleotides not matched to a gene: 7. The CDR3 here is CASSFGTVPYEQFF. The DNA for the CDR3 is TGTGCCAGCAGCTTCGGGACAGTACCTTATGAGCAGTTCTTC.

Only one count was recorded for this clone. The chain is built from TRBV15 and TRBJ1-1; 9 nucleotides agree with TRBD1. This CDR3 has 18 residues. V gave up 5 bases and J gave up 3 bases; unmatched junction bases: 16. Per germline, CDR1 LNHNV and CDR2 YYDKDF (reference sequence). The CDR3 nucleotides read TGTGCCACCAGCCCAACAGAAATTACAGGGGGCAAGGACACTGAAGCTTTCTTT. Protein: CATSPTEITGGKDTEAFF. Filled out from reference TRBV15 and TRBJ1-1, the complete variable domain reads DAMVIQNPRYQVTQFGKPVTLSCSQTLNHNVMYWYQQKSSQAPKLLFHYYDKDFNNEADTPDNFQSRRPNTSFCFLDIRSPGLGDTAMYLCATSPTEITGGKDTEAFFGQGTRLTVV.

The chain combines TRBV7-2 with TRBJ1-2; TRBD1 matches 7 bases. The length of the CDR3 is 14 residues. Germline assignment: CDR1 SGHTA and CDR2 FQGNSA. The V and J ends lost 5 bases and 4 bases, in that order; junction bases with no gene match: 7. For the CDR3, the DNA is TGTGCCAGCAGCCCTCCCGGGACAGCCTATGGCTACACCTTC. Residues: CASSPPGTAYGYTF.

The sample holds a few counts of this clone. The chain recombines TRBV18 with TRBJ1-6; 7 bases map to TRBD1. The V gene end was trimmed by 4 bases and the J gene end by 3 bases; junction bases not matched to a gene: 6. CDR3 size: 16 residues. Germline assignment: CDR1 KGHSH and CDR2 LQKENI. DNA of the CDR3: TGTGCCAGCTCACAGTCGGGACAGCTCTATAATTCACCCCTCCACTTT. This encodes CASSQSGQLYNSPLHF.

The rearrangement uses TRBV19 and TRBJ1-1, with D unresolved. The CDR3 totals 12 residues. Germline values: CDR1 LNHDA, CDR2 SQIVND (reference sequence). V lost 9 bases and J lost 1, with 9 bases in between. CDR3 sequence reads: CASARGNTEAFF. CDR3 bases: TGTGCCAGCGCTCGGGGGAACACTGAAGCTTTCTTT.

The chain employs TRBV4-1 and TRBJ2-5, with 7 bases matching TRBD1. This CDR3 spans 17 amino acids. Looked up from germline, CDR1 is MGHRA and CDR2 is YSYEKL. J lost 4 bases, V lost 3 bases, and 14 bases had no gene match. The CDR3 protein is CASSHRLDRPELETQYF. For the CDR3, the DNA is TGCGCCAGCAGCCACCGATTGGACAGGCCCGAACTAGAGACCCAGTACTTC.

J is TRBJ1-5 and V is TRBV6-5, with D uncertain. The CDR3 has 13 amino acids. Germline V gene sequence: CDR1 MNHEY, CDR2 SVGAGI. V dropped 0 bases and J dropped 7 bases, with 7 bases sitting between them. This chain's CDR3 is CASSYSKSQPQHF. DNA of the CDR3: TGTGCCAGCAGTTACTCGAAAAGCCAGCCCCAGCATTTT.

J is TRBJ2-3 and V is TRBV4-2; 8 nucleotides line up with TRBD2. This CDR3 contains 18 residues. Trimming took 2 bases from V and 4 from J; bases not matched to a gene: 14. The germline V gene has CDR1 LGHNA and CDR2 YNFKEQ. The CDR3 sequence: CASSQHLRVRGASDTQYF. The DNA for the CDR3 is TGTGCCAGCAGCCAACATTTGCGGGTGCGGGGGGCCTCAGATACGCAGTATTTT.

The chain recombines TRBV10-3 with TRBJ1-3; D possibly corresponds to TRBD1 (6 bases). Germline V gives CDR1 ENHRY, CDR2 SYGVKD. Trimming stripped 11 bases from V and 1 base from J, with 15 bases between. This CDR3 comprises 14 residues. The CDR3 is CAVHPGASGNTIYF. CDR3 nucleotides: TGTGCCGTCCACCCAGGGGCGTCTGGAAACACCATATATTTT.

This clone appeared a single time. V and J are TRBV15 and TRBJ1-5; TRBD1 aligns across 8 bases. Germline lookup yields CDR1 LNHNV and CDR2 YYDKDF (reference sequence). Trimming removed 0 bases from V and 6 bases from J; junction bases left unmatched: 4. CDR3 size: 15 residues. DNA of the CDR3: TGTGCCACCAGCAGAGACAGGGGGCTCGGTCAGCCCCAGCATTTT. The encoded protein is CATSRDRGLGQPQHF.

The chain links TRBV7-8 to TRBJ2-3; TRBD2 matches 15 bases. The germline CDR1 and CDR2 sequences are SGHVS and FQNEAQ. J gave up 2 bases and V 6 bases, and 6 bases lay outside the gene matches. The CDR3 contains 17 residues. The CDR3, as DNA: TGTGCCAGCAGTCCGGGACTAGCGGGGGGTTTCACAGATACGCAGTATTTT. Translated: CASSPGLAGGFTDTQYF.

This chain uses TRBV6-5 with TRBJ2-2; tentative D call: TRBD2 (7 bases). The CDR3 totals 14 residues. V lost 7 bases and J 6 bases, leaving 15 bases between the germline ends. Germline V lookup: CDR1 MNHEY, CDR2 SVGAGI. The CDR3 DNA follows: TGTGCCAGCAAGGGGGGGGGTAGGGCCGGGGAGCTGTTTTTT. As protein: CASKGGGRAGELFF.

This sequence joins TRBV2 and TRBJ2-7, with 7 positions matching TRBD2. Trimming removed 7 bases from V and 2 bases from J; junction bases left unmatched: 14. The CDR3 loop spans 16 amino acids. CDR1 is SNHLY and CDR2 is FYNNEI in the germline V gene. In DNA form, the CDR3 reads TGTGCCAGCACTCTAAGGGAGGGGACCGATCCCTACGAGCAGTACTTC. Its protein product is CASTLREGTDPYEQYF.

The V gene is TRBV30, the J gene TRBJ2-1; 7 bases match TRBD2. V gave up 1 base and J gave up 4 bases; unmatched junction bases: 7. The CDR3 extends over 15 amino acids. Per germline, CDR1 GTSNPN and CDR2 SVGIG (reference sequence). The CDR3, as DNA: TGTGCCTGGAGTGGGCGAGCGGGGACTTACAATGAGCAGTTCTTC. Protein: CAWSGRAGTYNEQFF.

The chain carries TRBV9 and TRBJ2-7; 10 bases line up with TRBD2. V shed 0 bases and J 5 bases; nucleotides not matched to a gene: 5. Germline V gene data show CDR1 as SGDLS and CDR2 as YYNGEE. The CDR3 contains 15 residues. The CDR3 here is CASSVATSGDHEQYF. The CDR3 DNA reads as TGTGCCAGCAGCGTAGCTACTAGCGGGGACCACGAGCAGTACTTC.

This clone was seen a few times. The chain joins TRBV7-2 to TRBJ2-7; weak D call: TRBD1 (6 bases). The CDR3 runs to 14 residues. Trimming took 3 bases from V and 5 from J, leaving 14 bases between them. Germline V gene sequence: CDR1 SGHTA, CDR2 FQGNSA. The CDR3 DNA reads TGTGCCAGCAGCTTGATACAGGGTCTTCACGAGCAGTACTTC. As protein: CASSLIQGLHEQYF. The whole variable domain, remainder taken from reference TRBV7-2 and TRBJ2-7, is GAGVSQSPSNKVTEKGKDVELRCDPISGHTALYWYRQSLGQGLEFLIYFQGNSAPDKSGLPSDRFSAERTGGSVSTLTIQRTQQEDSAVYLCASSLIQGLHEQYFGPGTRLTVT.

This chain connects TRBV2 to TRBJ2-7; 9 bases agree with TRBD1. The CDR3 covers 14 residues. Trimming at V came to 11 bases and at J to 2 bases, leaving 10 bases not matched to a gene. Germline-derived CDR1 and CDR2 are SNHLY and FYNNEI. The CDR3: CAGSGDRGAYEQYF. CDR3 sequence (DNA): TGTGCCGGCTCCGGAGACAGGGGGGCCTACGAGCAGTACTTC.

The chain has TRBV19 and TRBJ1-2; weak D call: TRBD1 (5 bases). This CDR3 is built from 13 residues. Germline V CDR1 and CDR2: LNHDA, SQIVND (reference sequence). Trimming cost V 11 bases and J 4 bases, with 17 bases left between them. DNA of the CDR3: TGTGCCTCGGAGAGCGGGACTAGCTATGGCTACACCTTC. It translates to CASESGTSYGYTF.

About this clone: Germline and junction disagree at one end, which may indicate a read error. The rearrangement uses TRBV5-6 and TRBJ2-7, with 7 bases identical to TRBD1. The CDR3 extends over 12 amino acids. Germline V gives CDR1 SGHDT, CDR2 YYEEEE. This CDR3 is CASSEGAGTHGF. The CDR3 DNA is TGTGCCAGCAGCGAGGGGGCAGGAACGCACGGCTTC.

This chain joins TRBV4-2 and TRBJ2-5; D is uncertain. The germline V and J ends were trimmed by 6 bases and 1 base, with 9 bases remaining between them. CDR3 length: 13 amino acids. Per the germline V gene, CDR1 is LGHNA and CDR2 is YNFKEQ. CDR3 protein: CASSEAAQETQYF. CDR3 DNA: TGTGCCAGCAGTGAAGCTGCCCAAGAGACCCAGTACTTC.

The chain recombines TRBV27 with TRBJ2-1; 11 positions agree with TRBD2. Germline V gene lookup returns CDR1 MNHEY and CDR2 SMNVEV (reference sequence). The ends lost 5 bases at V and 6 bases at J; junction bases unmatched: 15. The CDR3 spans 18 residues. CDR3 nucleotides: TGTGCCAGCAGTCCTTTATTCACCGGGACTAGCGGATCCAATGAGCAGTTCTTC. Its protein is CASSPLFTGTSGSNEQFF.

This clone has only one observation. The V call is TRBV5-6, the J call TRBJ2-1, with 8 nucleotides matching TRBD1. V trimming: 4 bases; J trimming: 0 bases; junction bases outside the gene matches: 6. This CDR3 has 16 residues. CDR1 and CDR2 from the germline V gene are SGHDT and YYEEEE. CDR3 coding DNA: TGTGCCAGCAGCGACCAAACAGGGGGCTCCTACAATGAGCAGTTCTTC. Translating gives CASSDQTGGSYNEQFF. The complete variable domain, with remaining parts taken from reference TRBV5-6 and TRBJ2-1, reads DAGVTQSPTHLIKTRGQQVTLRCSPKSGHDTVSWYQQALGQGPQFIFQYYEEEERQRGNFPDRFSGHQFPNYSSELNVNALLLGDSALYLCASSDQTGGSYNEQFFGPGTRLTVL.

The J gene is TRBJ1-6, the V gene TRBV7-2, with TRBD1 as a possible D gene (5 bases). Germline V CDR1 and CDR2: SGHTA, FQGNSA. Trimming removed 1 base at V and 10 bases at J, with 23 bases between. CDR3 length: 18 residues. DNA of the CDR3: TGTGCCAGCAGCTTAGGGCTAACCTTATCCTCAAGGGGCTCACCCCTCCACTTT. Protein sequence: CASSLGLTLSSRGSPLHF.

The chain carries TRBV6-5 and TRBJ2-1; 7 bases align to TRBD2. CDR1 is MNHEY and CDR2 is SVGAGI in the germline V gene. The CDR3 totals 12 residues. Unmatched junction bases numbered 2, after V lost 8 bases and J lost 4 bases. The CDR3 bases are TGTGCCAGCGGGGGGGTATACAATGAGCAGTTCTTC. This sequence encodes CASGGVYNEQFF.

The gene calls are TRBV30 and TRBJ1-5; D perhaps matches TRBD1 (5 bases). From germline, CDR1 is GTSNPN and CDR2 SVGIG (reference sequence). The CDR3 contains 16 residues. Trimming left V 3 bases short and J 1 base short, with 16 bases between. CDR3 in DNA: TGTGCCTGGAGCCGTCCACCGGGGGGGAGCAATCAGCCCCAGCATTTT. Translating gives CAWSRPPGGSNQPQHF.

The chain recombines TRBV5-6 with TRBJ2-6, with D tentatively TRBD1 (7 bases). V was cut by 4 bases and J by 0 bases, with 20 bases left in between. This CDR3 spans 19 amino acids. CDR1 is SGHDT and CDR2 is YYEEEE in the germline V gene. CDR3 in amino acids: CASSPVPGQDYSGANVLTF. DNA of the CDR3: TGTGCCAGCAGCCCCGTTCCCGGACAGGACTACTCTGGGGCCAACGTCCTGACTTTC. Based on the CDR3 plus reference TRBV5-6 and TRBJ2-6, the full variable domain is DAGVTQSPTHLIKTRGQQVTLRCSPKSGHDTVSWYQQALGQGPQFIFQYYEEEERQRGNFPDRFSGHQFPNYSSELNVNALLLGDSALYLCASSPVPGQDYSGANVLTFGAGSRLTVL.

V and J are TRBV2 and TRBJ2-1; D remains unclear. Germline V gene sequence: CDR1 SNHLY, CDR2 FYNNEI. This CDR3 has 13 residues. With 5 bases removed from V and 0 bases from J, the gap between germline ends came to 5 bases. The CDR3 here is CASSIYSYNEQFF. DNA of the CDR3: TGTGCCAGCAGTATCTACTCCTACAATGAGCAGTTCTTC.

This chain joins TRBV15 and TRBJ1-1; D possibly corresponds to TRBD1 (6 bases). This CDR3 is built from 16 residues. The germline V gene has CDR1 LNHNV and CDR2 YYDKDF (reference sequence). V lost 1 base and J 4 bases, leaving 16 bases between the germline ends. The CDR3 nucleotides are TGTGCCACCAGCAGAGGCCTTGGGGGGGCGACCACTGAAGCTTTCTTT. Its protein is CATSRGLGGATTEAFF.

The gene calls are TRBV9 and TRBJ2-7; the match to TRBD1 covers 10 bases. Trimming cost V 3 bases and J 1 base; bases outside gene matches: 7. The CDR3 covers 16 residues. Germline V gene sequence: CDR1 SGDLS, CDR2 YYNGEE. CDR3 sequence: CASSAPTGQGSYEQYF. Written as DNA, the CDR3 is TGTGCCAGCAGCGCCCCGACGGGACAGGGGTCCTACGAGCAGTACTTC. Complete variable domain (other parts from reference TRBV9 and TRBJ2-7): DSGVTQTPKHLITATGQRVTLRCSPRSGDLSVYWYQQSLDQGLQFLIQYYNGEERAKGNILERFSAQQFPDLHSELNLSSLELGDSALYFCASSAPTGQGSYEQYFGPGTRLTVT.

The V and J genes are TRBV6-1 and TRBJ1-5; 8 bases are shared with TRBD1. There are 15 residues in the CDR3. Germline lookup yields CDR1 MNHNS and CDR2 SASEGT. Trimming at V came to 3 bases and at J to 4 bases, leaving 5 bases not matched to a gene. The CDR3 loop reads CASSESGGLNQPQHF. The CDR3 DNA is TGTGCCAGCAGTGAGTCAGGGGGCCTAAATCAGCCCCAGCATTTT.

This clone was counted many times. The rearrangement joins TRBV6-1 to TRBJ1-2; no clear D gene. V was clipped by 3 bases and J by 10 bases, with 9 bases between them. The germline gives CDR1 MNHNS, CDR2 SASEGT. The CDR3 runs to 11 residues. CDR3 nucleotide sequence: TGTGCCAGCAGTGACAGGCGAGACTACACCTTC. As protein: CASSDRRDYTF.

In this sample, this clone turned up once. The chain uses TRBV5-6 and TRBJ2-7, with TRBD1 matching over 7 bases. With V trimmed by 4 bases and J by 1 base, 2 bases remained unmatched. CDR3 length: 13 residues. Looked up from germline, CDR1 is SGHDT and CDR2 is YYEEEE. CDR3 coding DNA: TGTGCCAGCAGCGTGGGACAGTCCTACGAGCAGTACTTC. Translation gives CASSVGQSYEQYF.